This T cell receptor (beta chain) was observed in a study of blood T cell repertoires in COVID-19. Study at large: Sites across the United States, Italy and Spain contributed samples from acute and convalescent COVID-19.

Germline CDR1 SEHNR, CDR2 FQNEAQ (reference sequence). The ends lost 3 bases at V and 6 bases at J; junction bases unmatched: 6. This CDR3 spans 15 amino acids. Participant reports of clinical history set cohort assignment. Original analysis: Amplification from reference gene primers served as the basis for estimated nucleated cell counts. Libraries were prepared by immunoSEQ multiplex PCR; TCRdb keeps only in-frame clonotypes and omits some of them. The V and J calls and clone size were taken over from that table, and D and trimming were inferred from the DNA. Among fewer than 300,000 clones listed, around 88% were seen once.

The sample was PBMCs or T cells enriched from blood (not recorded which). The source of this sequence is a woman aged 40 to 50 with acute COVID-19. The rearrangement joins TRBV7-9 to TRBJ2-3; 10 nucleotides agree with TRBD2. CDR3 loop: CASSFEREGGDTQYF. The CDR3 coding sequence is TGTGCCAGCAGCTTCGAGCGGGAGGGAGGGGATACGCAGTATTTT.